This TCR beta chain stems from a study of blood T cells in healthy people across ages. With 9 bases removed from V and 5 bases from J, the gap between germline ends came to 16 bases. The CDR3 length is 13 residues. Per germline, CDR1 MNHNY and CDR2 SVGAGI (reference sequence). PCR was performed a second time for about 6 to 12 cycles using a sample-barcoded 5' primer and a J-beta primer mix. TCRdb recomputed calls from the 5' RACE reads with MiXCR, one row per CDR3 protein. This sample has about a million distinct CDR3 sequences; roughly 51% occur once, and the top ten carry roughly a fifth. The chain couples TRBV6-6 to TRBJ1-2; perhaps TRBD1 as D (5 bases). Sequenced: blood. The sequence came from a woman aged 60-75 years in good health. In DNA, the CDR3 is TGTGCCAGTCGCCAACAGCAGGGTTATGGCTACACCTTC. It codes for CASRQQQGYGYTF.